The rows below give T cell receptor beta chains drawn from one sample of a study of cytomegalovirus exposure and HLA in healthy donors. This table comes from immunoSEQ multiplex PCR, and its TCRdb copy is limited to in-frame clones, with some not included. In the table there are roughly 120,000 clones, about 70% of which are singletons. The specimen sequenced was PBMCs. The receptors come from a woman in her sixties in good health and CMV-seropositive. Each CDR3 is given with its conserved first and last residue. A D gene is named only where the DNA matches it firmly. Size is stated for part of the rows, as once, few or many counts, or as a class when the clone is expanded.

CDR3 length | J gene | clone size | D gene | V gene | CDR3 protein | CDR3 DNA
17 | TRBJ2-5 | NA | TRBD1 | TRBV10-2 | CASSESNLDRGIQTQYF | TGCGCCAGCAGTGAGTCGAATCTCGACAGGGGTATACAGACCCAGTACTTC
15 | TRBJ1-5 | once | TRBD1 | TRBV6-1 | CASNGQGGINQPQHF | TGTGCCAGCAACGGACAGGGGGGTATCAATCAGCCCCAGCATTTT
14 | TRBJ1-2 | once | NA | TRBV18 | CASSQRTEDYGYTF | TGTGCCAGCTCTCAGAGGACAGAAGACTATGGCTACACCTTC
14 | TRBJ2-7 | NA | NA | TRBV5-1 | CASSLAQGGYEQYF | TGCGCCAGCAGCTTGGCTCAGGGTGGATACGAGCAGTACTTC
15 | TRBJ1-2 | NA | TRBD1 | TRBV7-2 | CASSLGSGGAGGYTF | TGTGCCAGTAGCCTCGGGTCAGGGGGCGCGGGCGGCTACACCTTC
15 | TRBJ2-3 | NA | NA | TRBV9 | CASSSWTDPTDTQYF | TGTGCCAGCAGCTCTTGGACAGATCCCACAGATACGCAGTATTTT
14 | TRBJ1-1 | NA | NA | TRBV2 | CASSTRTENTEAFF | TGTGCCAGCAGTACCCGGACAGAGAACACTGAAGCTTTCTTT
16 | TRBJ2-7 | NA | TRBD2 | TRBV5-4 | CASSPRGSGSSYEQYF | TGTGCCAGCAGCCCGAGAGGTAGCGGGAGTTCCTACGAGCAGTACTTC
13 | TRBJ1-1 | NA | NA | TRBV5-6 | CASSFGVGTEAFF | TGTGCCAGCAGCTTCGGGGTGGGCACTGAAGCTTTCTTT
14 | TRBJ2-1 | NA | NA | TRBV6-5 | CASSYSRSYNEQFF | TGTGCCAGCAGTTACTCGAGAAGTTACAATGAGCAGTTCTTC
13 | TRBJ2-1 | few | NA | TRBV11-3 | CASSPAPLGEQFF | TGTGCCAGCAGCCCAGCCCCCCTAGGTGAGCAGTTCTTC
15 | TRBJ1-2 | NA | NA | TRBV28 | CASSFGRVGVGGYTF | TGTGCCAGCAGTTTTGGTAGAGTCGGGGTTGGTGGCTACACCTTC
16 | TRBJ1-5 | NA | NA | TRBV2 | CASSVSEQGRNQPQHF | TGTGCCAGCAGTGTGTCTGAGCAGGGAAGAAATCAGCCCCAGCATTTT
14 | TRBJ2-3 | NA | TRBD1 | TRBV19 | CASGQGVGTDTQYF | TGTGCCAGTGGACAGGGAGTCGGCACAGATACGCAGTATTTT
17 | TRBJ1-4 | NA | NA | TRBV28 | CASSWGRAPQTNEKLFF | TGTGCCAGCAGTTGGGGCAGGGCGCCACAAACTAATGAAAAACTGTTTTTT
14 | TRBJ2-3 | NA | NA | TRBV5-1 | CASSSGGVTDTQYF | TGCGCCAGCAGCTCAGGAGGGGTGACAGATACGCAGTATTTT
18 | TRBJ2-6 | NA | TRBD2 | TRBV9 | CASNTRLAGGAGANVLTF | TGTGCCAGCAACACAAGACTAGCGGGGGGGGCTGGGGCCAACGTCCTGACTTTC
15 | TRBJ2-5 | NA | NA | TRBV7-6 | CASTLGGTLQETQYF | TGTGCCAGCACCCTAGGAGGCACTCTGCAAGAGACCCAGTACTTC
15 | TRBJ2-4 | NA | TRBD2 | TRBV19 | CASSNGGAAKNIQYF | TGTGCCAGTAGTAACGGGGGGGCAGCCAAAAACATTCAGTACTTC
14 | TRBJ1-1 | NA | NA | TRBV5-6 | CASSRFSVRTEAFF | TGTGCCAGCAGCCGGTTTAGTGTTCGCACTGAAGCTTTCTTT
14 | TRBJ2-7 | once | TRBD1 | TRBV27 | CASRPSGQGYEQYF | TGTGCCAGCAGGCCCTCCGGACAGGGCTACGAGCAGTACTTC
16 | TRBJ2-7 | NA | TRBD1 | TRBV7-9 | CASSQPGQGGGYEQYF | TGTGCCAGCAGCCAACCGGGACAGGGGGGGGGCTACGAGCAGTACTTC
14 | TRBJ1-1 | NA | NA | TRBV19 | CASSIRGGAAEAFF | TGTGCCAGTAGTATTAGAGGGGGGGCGGCTGAAGCTTTCTTT
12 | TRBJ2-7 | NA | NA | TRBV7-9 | CATPTGSYEQYF | TGTGCCACACCGACAGGCTCCTACGAGCAGTACTTC
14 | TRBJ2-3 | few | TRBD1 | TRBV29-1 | CSIRGTGSTDTQYF | TGCAGCATCCGGGGGACAGGGAGCACAGATACGCAGTATTTT
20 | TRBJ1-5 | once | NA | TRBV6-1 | CASSEEFRRPQSRGYQPQHF | TGTGCCAGCAGTGAAGAGTTTAGGAGGCCCCAAAGCAGGGGTTATCAGCCCCAGCATTTT
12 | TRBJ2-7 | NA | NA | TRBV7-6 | CASSSGGSEQYF | TGTGCCAGCAGCTCTGGGGGCTCCGAGCAGTACTTC